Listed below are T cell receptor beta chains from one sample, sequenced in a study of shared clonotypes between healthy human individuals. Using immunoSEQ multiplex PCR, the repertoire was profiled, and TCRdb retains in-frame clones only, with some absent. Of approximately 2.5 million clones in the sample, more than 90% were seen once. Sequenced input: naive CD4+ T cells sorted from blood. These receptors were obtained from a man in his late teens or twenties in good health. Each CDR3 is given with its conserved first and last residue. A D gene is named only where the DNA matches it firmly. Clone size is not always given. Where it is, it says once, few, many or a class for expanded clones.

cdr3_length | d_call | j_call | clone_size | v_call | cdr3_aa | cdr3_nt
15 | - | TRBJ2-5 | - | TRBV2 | CASSEAGLHGETQYF | TGTGCCAGCAGTGAAGCTGGTCTCCACGGGGAGACCCAGTACTTC
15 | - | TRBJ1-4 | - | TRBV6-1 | CASNGQTGPNEKLFF | TGTGCCAGCAACGGACAGACGGGGCCTAATGAAAAACTGTTTTTT
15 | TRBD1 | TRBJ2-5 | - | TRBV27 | CASSLSRGLRQTQYF | TGTGCCAGCAGTTTAAGCAGGGGGCTTAGGCAGACCCAGTACTTC
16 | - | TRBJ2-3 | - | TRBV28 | CASSLWTSQSADTQYF | TGTGCCAGCAGTTTATGGACTAGTCAATCGGCAGATACGCAGTATTTT
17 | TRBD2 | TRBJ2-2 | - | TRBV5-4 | CASSPPVSGGNTGELFF | TGTGCCAGCAGCCCCCCCGTTAGCGGGGGGAACACCGGGGAGCTGTTTTTT
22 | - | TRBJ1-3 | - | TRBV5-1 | CASSSYPFTIATTDTSGNTIYF | TGCGCCAGCAGCTCCTACCCCTTTACGATCGCCACTACGGACACGTCTGGAAACACCATATATTTT
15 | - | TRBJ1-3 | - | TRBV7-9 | CASSPRTGSGNTIYF | TGTGCCAGCAGCCCCCGGACGGGGTCTGGAAACACCATATATTTT
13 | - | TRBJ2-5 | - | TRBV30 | CASLGQPQETQYF | TGTGCCTCCCTTGGACAGCCCCAAGAGACCCAGTACTTC
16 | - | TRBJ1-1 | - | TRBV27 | CASSPNNFGVNTEAFF | TGTGCCAGCAGTCCTAATAACTTTGGGGTGAACACTGAAGCTTTCTTT
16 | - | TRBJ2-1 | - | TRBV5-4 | CASGTLTGPRYNEQFF | TGTGCCAGCGGAACACTCACGGGTCCGCGGTACAATGAGCAGTTCTTC
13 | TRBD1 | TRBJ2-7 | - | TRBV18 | CASSPGQESEQYF | TGTGCCAGCTCACCGGGACAGGAGAGCGAGCAGTACTTC
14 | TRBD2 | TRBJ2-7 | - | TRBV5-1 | CASSLESGRDEQYF | TGCGCCAGCAGCTTGGAATCAGGGAGGGACGAGCAGTACTTC
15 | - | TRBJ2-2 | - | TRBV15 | CAIQRDIANTGELFF | TGTGCCATACAAAGGGACATCGCGAACACCGGGGAGCTGTTTTTT
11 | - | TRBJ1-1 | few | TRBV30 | CALTGDTEAFF | TGTGCCCTGACTGGGGACACTGAAGCTTTCTTT
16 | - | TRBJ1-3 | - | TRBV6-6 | CASRNTIEYSGNTIYF | TGTGCCAGCAGAAACACCATTGAGTACTCTGGAAACACCATATATTTT
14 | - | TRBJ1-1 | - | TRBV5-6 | CASSYPGANTEAFF | TGTGCCAGCAGCTACCCTGGGGCGAACACTGAAGCTTTCTTT
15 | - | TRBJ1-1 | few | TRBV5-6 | CASSLAGLMNTEAFF | TGTGCCAGCAGCTTGGCGGGGTTGATGAACACTGAAGCTTTCTTT
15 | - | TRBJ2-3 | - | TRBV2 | CASSVGRDRTDTQYF | TGTGCCAGCAGTGTAGGACGGGACCGCACAGATACGCAGTATTTT
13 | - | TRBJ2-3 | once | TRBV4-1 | CASRRSSTDTQYF | TGCGCCAGCAGACGGTCTAGCACAGATACGCAGTATTTT
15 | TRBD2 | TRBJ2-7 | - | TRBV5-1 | CASSIGTWGGTEQYF | TGCGCCAGCAGCATCGGGACTTGGGGGGGGACCGAGCAGTACTTC
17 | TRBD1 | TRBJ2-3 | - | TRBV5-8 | CASSLRPGTGIRNTQYF | TGTGCCAGCAGCTTGCGCCCCGGGACAGGGATTCGAAATACGCAGTATTTT
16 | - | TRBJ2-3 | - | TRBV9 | CASSVAGQRSTDTQYF | TGTGCCAGCAGCGTAGCCGGACAGCGGAGCACAGATACGCAGTATTTT
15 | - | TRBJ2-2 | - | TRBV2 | CASSDFSAHTGELFF | TGTGCCAGCAGTGATTTCTCCGCGCACACCGGGGAGCTGTTTTTT
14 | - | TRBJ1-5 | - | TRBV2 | CAVRGGVSNQPQHF | TGTGCCGTCAGGGGAGGGGTTAGCAATCAGCCCCAGCATTTT
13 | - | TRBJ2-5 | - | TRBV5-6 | CASSLRSVETQYF | TGTGCCAGCAGCTTGAGAAGCGTCGAGACCCAGTACTTC
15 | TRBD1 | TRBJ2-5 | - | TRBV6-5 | CASSYSSGTEETQYF | TGTGCCAGCAGTTACTCTTCCGGGACAGAAGAGACCCAGTACTTC
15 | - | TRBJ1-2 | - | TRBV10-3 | CAINSWDNGIYGYTF | TGTGCCATCAATTCTTGGGACAACGGAATCTATGGCTACACCTTC
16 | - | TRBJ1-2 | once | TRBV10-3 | CAISESSSLANYGYTF | TGTGCCATCAGTGAGAGTTCGTCCTTAGCTAACTATGGCTACACCTTC
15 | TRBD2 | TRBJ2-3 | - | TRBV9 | CASSVGLVSTDTQYF | TGTGCCAGCAGCGTGGGACTAGTCAGTACAGATACGCAGTATTTT
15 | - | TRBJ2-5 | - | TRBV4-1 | CASSQDEAYQETQYF | TGCGCCAGCAGCCAAGATGAAGCGTACCAAGAGACCCAGTACTTC
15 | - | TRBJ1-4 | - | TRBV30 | CAWSALWGGGEKLFF | TGTGCCTGGAGTGCGTTGTGGGGAGGAGGGGAAAAACTGTTTTTT
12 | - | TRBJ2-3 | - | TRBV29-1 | CSVGLGTDTQYF | TGCAGCGTCGGACTGGGCACAGATACGCAGTATTTT
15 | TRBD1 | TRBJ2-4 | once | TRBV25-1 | CASSESGGGRYIQYF | TGTGCCAGCAGTGAATCAGGGGGCGGAAGGTACATTCAGTACTTC
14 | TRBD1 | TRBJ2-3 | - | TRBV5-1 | CASSPDRVTDTQYF | TGCGCCAGCAGCCCGGACAGGGTCACAGATACGCAGTATTTT
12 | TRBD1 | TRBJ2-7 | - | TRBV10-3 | CAIRGTGGEQYF | TGTGCCATCAGGGGAACAGGGGGCGAGCAGTACTTC
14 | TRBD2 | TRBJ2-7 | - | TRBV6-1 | CASVRLAGAYEQYF | TGTGCCAGCGTAAGACTAGCGGGAGCCTACGAGCAGTACTTC
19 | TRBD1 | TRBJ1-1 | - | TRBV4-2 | CASSPGTGKSELMNTEAFF | TGTGCCAGCAGCCCCGGGACAGGGAAGAGTGAGCTCATGAACACTGAAGCTTTCTTT
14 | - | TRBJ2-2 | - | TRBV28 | CASSPPGGTGELFF | TGTGCCAGCAGTCCCCCCGGGGGCACCGGGGAGCTGTTTTTT
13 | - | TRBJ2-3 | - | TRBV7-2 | CASSLVRAEKQYF | TGTGCCAGCAGCTTAGTTAGGGCGGAAAAACAGTATTTT
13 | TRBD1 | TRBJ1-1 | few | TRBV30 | CAWNQQGATEAFF | TGTGCCTGGAACCAACAGGGGGCCACTGAAGCTTTCTTT
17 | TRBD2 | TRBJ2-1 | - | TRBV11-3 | CASSLATGLAGGGEQFF | TGTGCCAGCAGCTTAGCCACGGGACTAGCGGGAGGCGGTGAGCAGTTCTTC
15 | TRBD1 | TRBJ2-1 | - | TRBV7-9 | CASSFSTGVDNEQFF | TGTGCCAGCAGCTTCTCGACAGGGGTAGACAATGAGCAGTTCTTC
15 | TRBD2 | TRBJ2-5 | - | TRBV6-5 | CASTPPGREVETQYF | TGTGCCAGCACCCCCCCGGGGCGGGAGGTAGAGACCCAGTACTTC
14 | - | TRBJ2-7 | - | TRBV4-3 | CASSQDGLGGEQYF | TGCGCCAGCAGCCAAGATGGACTCGGGGGCGAGCAGTACTTC
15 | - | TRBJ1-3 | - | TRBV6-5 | CASSYSGDSGNTIYF | TGTGCCAGCAGTTACAGCGGGGACTCTGGAAACACCATATATTTT
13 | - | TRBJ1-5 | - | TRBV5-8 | CASSLTQGQPQHF | TGTGCCAGCAGCTTGACCCAGGGGCAGCCCCAGCATTTT
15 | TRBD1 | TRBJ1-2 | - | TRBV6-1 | CASSDGTGGNYGYTF | TGTGCCAGCAGTGATGGGACAGGGGGTAACTATGGCTACACCTTC
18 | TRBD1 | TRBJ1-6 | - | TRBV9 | CASSGQLTGEEYNSPLHF | TGTGCCAGCAGCGGCCAACTCACAGGGGAAGAGTATAATTCACCCCTCCACTTT
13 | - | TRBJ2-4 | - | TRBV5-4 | CASSTFLGDIQYF | TGTGCCAGCAGCACGTTTTTGGGGGACATTCAGTACTTC
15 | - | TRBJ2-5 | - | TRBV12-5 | CASGHGGPGQETQYF | TGTGCTAGTGGCCACGGGGGCCCGGGACAAGAGACCCAGTACTTC
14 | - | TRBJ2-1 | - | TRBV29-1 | CSVVRGLAGAEQFF | TGCAGCGTTGTCCGCGGCCTAGCAGGGGCCGAGCAGTTCTTC
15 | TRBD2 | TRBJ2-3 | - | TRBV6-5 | CASSSLAGGPHTQYF | TGTGCCAGCAGTTCACTAGCGGGAGGGCCGCATACGCAGTATTTT
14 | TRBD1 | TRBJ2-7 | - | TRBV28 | CASTGQGLSYEQYF | TGTGCCAGCACGGGACAGGGCCTCTCCTACGAGCAGTACTTC
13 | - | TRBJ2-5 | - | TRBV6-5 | CASSGGRKETQYF | TGTGCCAGCAGTGGCGGACGGAAAGAGACCCAGTACTTC
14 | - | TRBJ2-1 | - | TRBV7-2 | CASSFRVRTNEQFF | TGTGCCAGCAGCTTCCGAGTGCGGACTAATGAGCAGTTCTTC
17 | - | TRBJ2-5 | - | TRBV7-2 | CASSREGGLMYQETQYF | TGTGCCAGCAGCCGAGAAGGGGGACTAATGTACCAAGAGACCCAGTACTTC
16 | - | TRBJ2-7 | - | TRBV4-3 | CASSQEAQVLLYEQYF | TGCGCCAGCAGCCAAGAGGCACAGGTACTCTTATACGAGCAGTACTTC
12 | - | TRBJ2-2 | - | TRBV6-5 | CASSSVSGELFF | TGTGCCAGCAGTTCTGTCTCAGGGGAGCTGTTTTTT
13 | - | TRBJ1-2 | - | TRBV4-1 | CASSHLQGYGYTF | TGCGCCAGCAGCCATCTACAGGGATACGGCTACACCTTC